This TCR beta chain emerged from a study of T cell changes during pregnancy in multiple sclerosis. This table comes from immunoSEQ multiplex PCR, and its TCRdb copy is limited to in-frame clones, with some not included. Here the sample spans some 80,000 clones, 91% being singletons. This clone was recorded only once. This sequence originates from a female donor with multiple sclerosis, enrolled in a pregnancy study. The specimen was peripheral blood, collected in the first trimester of pregnancy.

DNA for the CDR3: TGTGCCAGCAGTCCCCGGGCCGGCGGGGGCCTCTTCTACGAGCAGTACTTC. Amino acid sequence: CASSPRAGGGLFYEQYF. The chain couples TRBV5-4 to TRBJ2-7, with a possible D match to TRBD2 (7 bases). V lost 5 bases to trimming and J lost 3 bases, with 24 bases between them. In germline, CDR1 is SGHNT, CDR2 YYREEE (reference sequence). The length of the CDR3 is 17 residues.